This T cell receptor (beta chain) was identified during a study of CD8 T cells in Susac syndrome (dated by TCRdb to about 2019). Broadly, across the study: The study used repertoire sequencing to test whether antigen drove CD8+ T cell activation and differentiation in Susac syndrome.

Overall results and qualifications from the work: The study acknowledged that relatively few individuals were included in the TCR sequencing and HLA analysis.

On this clonotype itself: The antigen it recognizes is unknown. Within one base of it there is no much larger clone, and no base qualities were kept.

RNA was extracted using the RNeasy kit, and about 0.5 to 1 ug of the RNA was reverse transcribed with random hexamers. TCR beta CDR3 regions were amplified with the immunoSEQ multiplex PCR assay covering 54 Vbeta and 13 Jbeta segments. PCR amplification bias was corrected by using a synthetic template baseline for primer optimization and computational correction. As for the authors' bioinformatics: Only productive sequences were kept, with reads annotated to V, D and J genes according to IMGT and analyzed in immunoSEQ Analyzer. To calculate clonality, Shannon entropy was normalized by log2 of the number of productive unique sequences and then subtracted from one. Public and private clones were assessed among the 100 most prevalent clones of each patient and control. A clone was defined as Susac-specific if it was absent from the healthy and MS cohorts, from around 960 published viral clones and from other ImmuneACCESS disease sequences. TCRdb trimmed the raw reads at Q25, called clones with MiXCR and kept productive beta chains. Records with the same CDR3 protein are collapsed into one entry carrying the most frequent genes and DNA. TCRdb's processing, not the study's, gives the V and J calls here. The sample includes about 180,000 distinct CDR3 sequences, with approximately 95% observed a single time. The ten largest clonotypes hold approximately 0.088% of the sample.

Peripheral blood CD8+ and CD4+ T cells from healthy donors, Susac syndrome patients and multiple sclerosis patients were profiled by high-throughput TCR beta sequencing. Treatment-naive patients with stable or active relapsing-remitting disease fulfilling revised McDonald criteria were used as multiple sclerosis controls. Bulk CD8+ and CD4+ T cells were purified by magnetic negative isolation, while CD8+ TEMRA cells were enriched using FACS. Blood was collected in EDTA tubes and processed within 24 hours, with PBMCs isolated through density gradient centrifugation. PBMCs intended for TCR sequencing were cryopreserved in liquid nitrogen and thawed later in a water bath at 37 degrees C. The sorted or isolated CD4+, CD8+ and CD8+ TEMRA cells reached a purity of at least 90%. V and J are trimmed by 1 base and 6 bases, and the gene matches miss 6 bases of the junction. CDR1 GTSNPN and CDR2 SVGIG were looked up in the germline V gene (reference sequence). From the cysteine through the phenylalanine, the CDR3 covers 15 amino acids. Only CDR3 DNA remains: 45 bases, in frame from the first base.

Material: CD4+ T cells from PBMCs. The chain is assembled from TRBV30 and TRBJ1-5, and TRBD1 matches 10 of the central bases. This receptor was obtained from a human donor with multiple sclerosis. The DNA sequence is given as TGTGCCTGGAGTGAAGGACAGGGGGTGAGTCAGCCCCAGCATTTT. Translation gives CAWSEGQGVSQPQHF.